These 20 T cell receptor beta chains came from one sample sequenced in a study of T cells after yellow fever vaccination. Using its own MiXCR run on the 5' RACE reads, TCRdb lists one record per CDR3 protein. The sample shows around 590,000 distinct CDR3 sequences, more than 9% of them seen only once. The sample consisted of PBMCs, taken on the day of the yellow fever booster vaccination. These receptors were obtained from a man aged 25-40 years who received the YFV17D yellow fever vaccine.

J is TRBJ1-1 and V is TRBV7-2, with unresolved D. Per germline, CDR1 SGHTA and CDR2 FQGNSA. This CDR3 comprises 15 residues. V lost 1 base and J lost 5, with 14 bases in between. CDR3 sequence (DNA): TGTGCCAGCAGCTTAGTCTTGGAGTTGGGGACTGAAGCTTTCTTT. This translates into CASSLVLELGTEAFF.

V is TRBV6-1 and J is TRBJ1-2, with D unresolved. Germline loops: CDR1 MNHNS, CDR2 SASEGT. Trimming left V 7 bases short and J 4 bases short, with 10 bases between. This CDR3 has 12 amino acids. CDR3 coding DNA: TGTGCCAGCACCCCGGTTCCCTATGGCTACACCTTC. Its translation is CASTPVPYGYTF.

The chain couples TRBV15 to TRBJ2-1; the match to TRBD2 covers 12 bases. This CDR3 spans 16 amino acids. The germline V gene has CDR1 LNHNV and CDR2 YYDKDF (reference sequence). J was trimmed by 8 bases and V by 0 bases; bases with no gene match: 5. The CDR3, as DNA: TGTGCCACCAGCAGAGAACAACTAGCGGGAGGACATGAGCAGTTCTTC. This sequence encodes CATSREQLAGGHEQFF.

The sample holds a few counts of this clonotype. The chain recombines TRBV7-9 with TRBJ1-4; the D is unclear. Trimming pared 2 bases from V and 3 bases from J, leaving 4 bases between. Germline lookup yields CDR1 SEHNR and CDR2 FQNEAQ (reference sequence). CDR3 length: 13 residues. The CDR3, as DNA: TGTGCCAGCAGCTTACCTCCTAATGAAAAACTGTTTTTT. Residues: CASSLPPNEKLFF.

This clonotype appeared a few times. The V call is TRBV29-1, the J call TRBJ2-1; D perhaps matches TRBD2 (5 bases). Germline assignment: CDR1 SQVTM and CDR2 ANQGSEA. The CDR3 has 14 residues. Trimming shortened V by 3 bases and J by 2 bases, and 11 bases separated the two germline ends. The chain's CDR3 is CSVDAWRPYNEQFF. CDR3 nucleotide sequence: TGCAGCGTTGACGCGTGGAGGCCCTACAATGAGCAGTTCTTC.

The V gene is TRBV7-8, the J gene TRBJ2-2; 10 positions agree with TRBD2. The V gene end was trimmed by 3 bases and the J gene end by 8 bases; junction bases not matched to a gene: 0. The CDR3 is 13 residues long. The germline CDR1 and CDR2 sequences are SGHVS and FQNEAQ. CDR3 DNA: TGTGCCAGCAGCTTGACTAGCGGGGGGGAGCTGTTTTTT. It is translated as CASSLTSGGELFF.

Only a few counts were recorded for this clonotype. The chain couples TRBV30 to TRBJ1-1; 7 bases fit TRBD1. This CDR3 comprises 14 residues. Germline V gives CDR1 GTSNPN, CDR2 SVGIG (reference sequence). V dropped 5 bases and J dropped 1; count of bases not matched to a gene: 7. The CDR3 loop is CAWAEQGWNTEAFF. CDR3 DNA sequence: TGTGCCTGGGCCGAACAGGGGTGGAACACTGAAGCTTTCTTT.

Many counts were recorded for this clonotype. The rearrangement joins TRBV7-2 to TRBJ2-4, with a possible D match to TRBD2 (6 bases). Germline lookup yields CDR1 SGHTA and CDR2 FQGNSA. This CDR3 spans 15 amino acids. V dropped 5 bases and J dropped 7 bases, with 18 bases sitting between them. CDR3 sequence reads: CASSPNSGSGNIQYF. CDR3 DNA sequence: TGTGCCAGCAGCCCCAACTCCGGGAGCGGGAACATTCAGTACTTC.

Here the CDR3 DNA reads TGTGCCAGCAGTGACGCCACGACACCCGGGGAGCTGTTTTTT. Protein: CASSDATTPGELFF. V usage is TRBV6-4 and J usage is TRBJ2-2; D call uncertain. Germline V gives CDR1 MRHNA, CDR2 SNTAGT. The CDR3 sequence is 14 residues long. Trimming stripped 2 bases from V and 6 bases from J, with 10 bases between.

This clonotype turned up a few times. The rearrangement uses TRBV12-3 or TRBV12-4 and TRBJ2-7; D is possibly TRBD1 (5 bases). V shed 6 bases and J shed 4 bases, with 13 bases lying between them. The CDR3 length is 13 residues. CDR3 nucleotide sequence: TGTGCCAGCAGCGACAGCAGGGCGTACGAGCAGTACTTC. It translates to CASSDSRAYEQYF.

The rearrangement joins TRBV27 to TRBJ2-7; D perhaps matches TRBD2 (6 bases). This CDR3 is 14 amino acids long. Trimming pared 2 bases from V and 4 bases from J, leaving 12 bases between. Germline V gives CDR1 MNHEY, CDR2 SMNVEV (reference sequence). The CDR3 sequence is CASSLGGALYEQYF. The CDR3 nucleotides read TGTGCCAGCAGTTTAGGAGGGGCTTTGTACGAGCAGTACTTC.

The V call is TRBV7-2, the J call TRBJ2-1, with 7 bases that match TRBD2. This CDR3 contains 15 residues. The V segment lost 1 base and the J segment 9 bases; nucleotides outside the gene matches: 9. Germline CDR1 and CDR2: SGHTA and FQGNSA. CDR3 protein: CASSLGEGLASEQFF. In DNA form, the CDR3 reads TGTGCCAGCAGCTTAGGGGAGGGGTTGGCTTCTGAGCAGTTCTTC. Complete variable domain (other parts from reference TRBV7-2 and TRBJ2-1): GAGVSQSPSNKVTEKGKDVELRCDPISGHTALYWYRQSLGQGLEFLIYFQGNSAPDKSGLPSDRFSAERTGGSVSTLTIQRTQQEDSAVYLCASSLGEGLASEQFFGPGTRLTVL.

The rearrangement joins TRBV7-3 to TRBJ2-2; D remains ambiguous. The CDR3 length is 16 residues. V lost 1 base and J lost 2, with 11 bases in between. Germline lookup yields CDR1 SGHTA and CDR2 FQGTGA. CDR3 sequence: CASSLKLAVNTGELFF. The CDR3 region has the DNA TGTGCCAGCAGCTTAAAATTGGCGGTAAACACCGGGGAGCTGTTTTTT.

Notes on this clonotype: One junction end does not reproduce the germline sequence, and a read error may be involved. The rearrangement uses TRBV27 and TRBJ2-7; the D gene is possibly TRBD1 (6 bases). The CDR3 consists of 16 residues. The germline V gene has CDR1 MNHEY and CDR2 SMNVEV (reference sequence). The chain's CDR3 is CASSVSQGHGLSEQYF. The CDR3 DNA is TGTGCCAGCAGTGTATCTCAGGGGCACGGACTCAGCGAGCAGTACTTC.

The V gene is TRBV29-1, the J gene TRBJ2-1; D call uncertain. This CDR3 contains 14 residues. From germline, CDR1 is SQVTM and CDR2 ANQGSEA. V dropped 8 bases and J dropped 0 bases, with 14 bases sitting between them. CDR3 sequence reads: CSSSLRSSYNEQFF. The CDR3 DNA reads TGCAGCTCCTCTTTGCGGAGCTCCTACAATGAGCAGTTCTTC.

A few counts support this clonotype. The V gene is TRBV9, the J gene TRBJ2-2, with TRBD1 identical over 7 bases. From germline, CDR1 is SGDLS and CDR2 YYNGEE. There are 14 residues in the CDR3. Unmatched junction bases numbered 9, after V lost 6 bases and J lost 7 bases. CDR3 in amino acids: CASNPGQWDGELFF. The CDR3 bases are TGTGCCAGCAATCCGGGACAGTGGGACGGGGAGCTGTTTTTT.

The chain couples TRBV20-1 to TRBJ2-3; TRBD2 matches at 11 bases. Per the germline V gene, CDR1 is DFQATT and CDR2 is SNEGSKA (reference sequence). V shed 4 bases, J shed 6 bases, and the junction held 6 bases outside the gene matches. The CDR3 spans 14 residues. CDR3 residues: CSATILAGGDTQYF. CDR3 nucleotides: TGCAGTGCTACCATTTTAGCGGGAGGGGATACGCAGTATTTT.

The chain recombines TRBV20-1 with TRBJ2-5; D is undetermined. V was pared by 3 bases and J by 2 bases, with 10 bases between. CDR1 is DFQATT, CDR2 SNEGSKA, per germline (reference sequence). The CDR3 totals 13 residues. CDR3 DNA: TGCAGTGCTAGCGCGCGGAGTCAAGAGACCCAGTACTTC. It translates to CSASARSQETQYF.

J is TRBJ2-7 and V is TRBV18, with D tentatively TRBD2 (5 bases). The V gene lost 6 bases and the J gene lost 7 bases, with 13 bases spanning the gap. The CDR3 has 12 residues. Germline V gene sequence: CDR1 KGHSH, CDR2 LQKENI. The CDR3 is CASSSAWREQYF. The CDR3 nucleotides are TGTGCCAGCTCCTCGGCATGGAGGGAGCAGTACTTC.

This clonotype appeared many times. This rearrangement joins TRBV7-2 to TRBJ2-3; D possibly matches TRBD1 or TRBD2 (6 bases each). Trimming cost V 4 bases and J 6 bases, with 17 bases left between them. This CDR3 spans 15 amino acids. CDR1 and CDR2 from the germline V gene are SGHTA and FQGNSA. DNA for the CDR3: TGTGCCAGCAGCTGGGGGGCACTCCGCATTGATACGCAGTATTTT. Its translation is CASSWGALRIDTQYF. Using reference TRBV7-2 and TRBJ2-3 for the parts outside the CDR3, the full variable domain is GAGVSQSPSNKVTEKGKDVELRCDPISGHTALYWYRQSLGQGLEFLIYFQGNSAPDKSGLPSDRFSAERTGGSVSTLTIQRTQQEDSAVYLCASSWGALRIDTQYFGPGTRLTVL.